This T cell receptor beta chain stems from a study of cytomegalovirus exposure and HLA in healthy donors. The wider study: Per a later analysis, the roughly 690 first-cohort and under 150 validation repertoires shared one platform. Points from the study as a whole: First-cohort TCR clusters were later found to tend to co-occur in the 90 to 150 validation repertoires.

Concerning this clone: Its antigen remains unknown.

The CDR3 runs 18 residues. V lost 4 bases and J lost 0; bases outside the gene matches: 13. From germline, CDR1 is LGHNA and CDR2 YSLEER. The donors were members of the validation cohort, which comprised roughly 130 subjects and was separate from the first cohort of around 700 subjects. Sequencing was performed with immunoSEQ multiplex PCR; in TCRdb, only in-frame clones are kept and a portion is missing. This sample has 300,000 or so clones, with approximately 88% found just once. The V gene is TRBV4-3, the J gene TRBJ1-2; 8 nucleotides agree with TRBD1. The receptor was isolated from a man aged 30-40 years in good health and CMV-seronegative. The sample consisted of PBMCs. CDR3 sequence: CASSPDRGQSWANYGYTF. CDR3 DNA: TGCGCCAGCAGCCCCGACAGGGGTCAGAGTTGGGCTAACTATGGCTACACCTTC.